This record concerns one T cell receptor (beta chain) sequence. The antigen is undetermined. An end of the junction does not agree with germline; a read error may underlie this. Germline CDR1 MNHEY, CDR2 SVGEGT. The CDR3 is 11 amino acids. A second PCR of 7 to 11 cycles used a sample-barcoded 5' primer and a J-beta primer mix. TCRdb reanalysed the 5' RACE reads using MiXCR and keeps one entry per CDR3 protein. The sample holds 1.5 million to 2 million distinct CDR3 sequences; approximately 50% are singletons and the top ten take over 2%. This specimen comes from a study of blood T cells in healthy people across ages. Whole-study results and caveats: Researchers report that TCR beta diversity correlated strongly with naive T cell percentage.

Sequenced: blood. The chain carries TRBV6-2 or TRBV6-3 and TRBJ2-1; D unclear. The sequence derives from a woman in her 40s in good health. The CDR3 region is CASSYGETQFF. DNA for the CDR3: TGTGCCAGTAGTTACGGAGAGACCCAGTTCTTC.